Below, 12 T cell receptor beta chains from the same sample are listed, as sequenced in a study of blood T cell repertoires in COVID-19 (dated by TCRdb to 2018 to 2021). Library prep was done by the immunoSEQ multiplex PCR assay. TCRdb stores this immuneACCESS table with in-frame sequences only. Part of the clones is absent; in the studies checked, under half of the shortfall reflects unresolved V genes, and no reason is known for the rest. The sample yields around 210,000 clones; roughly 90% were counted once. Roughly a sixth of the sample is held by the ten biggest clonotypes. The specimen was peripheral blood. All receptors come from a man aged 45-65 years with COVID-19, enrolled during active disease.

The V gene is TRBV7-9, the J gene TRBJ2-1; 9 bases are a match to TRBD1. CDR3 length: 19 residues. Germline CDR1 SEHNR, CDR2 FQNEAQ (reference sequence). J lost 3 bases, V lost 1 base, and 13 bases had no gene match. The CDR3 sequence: CASSLDPAGQGTNYNEQFF. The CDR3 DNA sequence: TGTGCCAGCAGCTTAGATCCCGCGGGACAGGGCACCAACTACAATGAGCAGTTCTTC.

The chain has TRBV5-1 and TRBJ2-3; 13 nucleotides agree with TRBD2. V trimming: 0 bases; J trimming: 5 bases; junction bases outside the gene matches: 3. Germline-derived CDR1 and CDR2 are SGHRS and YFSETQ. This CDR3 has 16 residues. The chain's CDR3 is CASSLGLAGGLDTQYF. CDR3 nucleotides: TGCGCCAGCAGCTTGGGACTAGCGGGGGGTCTAGATACGCAGTATTTT. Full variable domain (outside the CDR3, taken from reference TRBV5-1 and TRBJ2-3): KAGVTQTPRYLIKTRGQQVTLSCSPISGHRSVSWYQQTPGQGLQFLFEYFSETQRNKGNFPGRFSGRQFSNSRSEMNVSTLELGDSALYLCASSLGLAGGLDTQYFGPGTRLTVL.

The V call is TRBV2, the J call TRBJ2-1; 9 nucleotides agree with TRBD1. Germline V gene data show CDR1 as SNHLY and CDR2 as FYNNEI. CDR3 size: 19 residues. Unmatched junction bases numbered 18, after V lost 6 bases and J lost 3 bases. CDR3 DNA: TGTGCCAGCAGAGGTCCGGGACAGGGAAATACAATGAACTACAATGAGCAGTTCTTC. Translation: CASRGPGQGNTMNYNEQFF.

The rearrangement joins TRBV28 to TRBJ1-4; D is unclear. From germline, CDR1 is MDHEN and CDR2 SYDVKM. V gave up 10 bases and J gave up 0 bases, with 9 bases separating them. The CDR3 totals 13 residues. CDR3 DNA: TGTGCCATTCTAAGTGCAACTAATGAAAAACTGTTTTTT. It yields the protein CAILSATNEKLFF.

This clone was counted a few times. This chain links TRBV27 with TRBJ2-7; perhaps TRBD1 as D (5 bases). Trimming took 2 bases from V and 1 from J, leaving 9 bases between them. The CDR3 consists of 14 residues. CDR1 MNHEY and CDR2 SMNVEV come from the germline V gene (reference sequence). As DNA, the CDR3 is TGTGCCAGCAGTTTAGGTAGGGGATCCTACGAGCAGTACTTC. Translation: CASSLGRGSYEQYF.

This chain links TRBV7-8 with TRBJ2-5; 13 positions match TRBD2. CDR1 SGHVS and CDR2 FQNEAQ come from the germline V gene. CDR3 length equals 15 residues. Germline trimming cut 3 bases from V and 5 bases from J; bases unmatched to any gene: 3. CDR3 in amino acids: CASSFVLAGGETQYF. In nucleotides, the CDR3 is TGTGCCAGCAGCTTCGTACTAGCGGGAGGGGAGACCCAGTACTTC.

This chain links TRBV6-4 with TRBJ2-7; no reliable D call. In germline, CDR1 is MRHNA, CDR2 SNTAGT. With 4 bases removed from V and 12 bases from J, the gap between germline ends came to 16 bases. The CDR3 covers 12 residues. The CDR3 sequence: CASSGLGEYTYF. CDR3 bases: TGTGCCAGCAGTGGGCTAGGCGAATATACGTACTTC.

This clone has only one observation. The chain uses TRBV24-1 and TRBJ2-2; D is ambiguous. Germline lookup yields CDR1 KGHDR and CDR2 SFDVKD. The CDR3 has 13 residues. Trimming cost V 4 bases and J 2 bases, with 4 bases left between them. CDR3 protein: CATSDPNTGELFF. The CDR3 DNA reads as TGTGCCACCAGTGACCCTAACACCGGGGAGCTGTTTTTT.

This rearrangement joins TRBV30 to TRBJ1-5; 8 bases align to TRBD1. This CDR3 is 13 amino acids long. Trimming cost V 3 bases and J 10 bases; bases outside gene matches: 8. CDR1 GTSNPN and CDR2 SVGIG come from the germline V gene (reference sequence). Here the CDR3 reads CAWRPTGVSPQHF. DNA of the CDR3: TGTGCCTGGAGGCCGACAGGGGTTTCACCCCAGCATTTT.

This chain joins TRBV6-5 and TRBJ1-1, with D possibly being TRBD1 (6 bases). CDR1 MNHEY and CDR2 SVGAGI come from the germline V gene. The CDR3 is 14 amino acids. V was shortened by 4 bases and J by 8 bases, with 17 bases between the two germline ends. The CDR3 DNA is TGTGCCAGCAGTTCGCAGGGGCGGGCCTCAGAAGCTTTCTTT. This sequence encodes CASSSQGRASEAFF.

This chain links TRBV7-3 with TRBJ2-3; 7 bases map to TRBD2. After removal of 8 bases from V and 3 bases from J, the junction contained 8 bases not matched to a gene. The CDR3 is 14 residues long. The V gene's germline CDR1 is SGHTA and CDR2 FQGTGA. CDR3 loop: CASRRAGDTDTQYF. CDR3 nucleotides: TGTGCCAGCCGCCGGGCGGGAGATACAGATACGCAGTATTTT.

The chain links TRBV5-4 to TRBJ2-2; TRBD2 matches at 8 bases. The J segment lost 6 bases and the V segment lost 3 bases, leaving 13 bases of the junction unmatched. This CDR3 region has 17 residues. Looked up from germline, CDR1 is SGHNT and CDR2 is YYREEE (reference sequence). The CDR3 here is CASSSRARGGRAGELFF. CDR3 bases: TGTGCCAGCAGCTCCCGGGCGCGCGGGGGGCGCGCCGGGGAGCTGTTTTTT.